This T cell receptor (beta chain) comes out of a study of response to subunit inactivated influenza vaccine. Whole-study findings and limits: Each seasonal influenza vaccination recruits few new T cells, the authors suggested.

Between the trimmed V and J ends, which lost 3 bases and 0 bases, there was a span of 11 bases. CDR3 length equals 16 residues. Germline V gives CDR1 KGHSH, CDR2 LQKENI. Comment on this clonotype: Its target is unknown.

TCRdb used MiXCR to reprocess the RT-PCR reads, holding one entry per CDR3 protein. This table has about 540,000 distinct CDR3 sequences, under 30% appearing once. These data are also associated with another study on T cells expressing NK-cell markers. That paper states: 5'RACE template switching with UMIs produced the TCR beta cDNA. Among several donors, these clonotypes also ranked first in the CD3+CD56-NKG2C+ fraction.

The chain carries TRBV18 and TRBJ2-2, with D hard to call. Sequencing used CD4+ T cells sorted from PBMCs, obtained about 11 days after vaccination. The source is a man between 50 and 59 years old who received an inactivated influenza vaccine. Here the CDR3 DNA reads TGTGCCAGCTCACCCCCCCGGGCCCCGAACACCGGGGAGCTGTTTTTT. This gives the protein CASSPPRAPNTGELFF. Looking up the rest from reference TRBV18 and TRBJ2-2 gives the full variable domain: NAGVMQNPRHLVRRRGQEARLRCSPMKGHSHVYWYRQLPEEGLKFMVYLQKENIIDESGMPKERFSAEFPKEGPSILRIQQVVRGDSAAYFCASSPPRAPNTGELFFGEGSRLTVL.